Shown below are 18 T cell receptor beta chains from a single sample sequenced in a study of T cell clonality in common variable immunodeficiency. Here immunoSEQ multiplex PCR was the method, and the copy in TCRdb shows in-frame clones only, minus some. The repertoire consists of 50,000 to 65,000 clones, none detected only once. Sequencing input: peripheral blood mononuclear cells. These receptors were obtained from a person between 18 and 75 years old in good health.

The table lists this clone with many counts. The CDR3 goes on 3 residues after the read ends, and that part is filled in from the germline J gene. The chain links TRBV2 to TRBJ2-7; 10 nucleotides align to TRBD2. The CDR3 has 17 residues. The ends lost 1 base at V and 0 bases at J; junction bases unmatched: 6. Germline V lookup: CDR1 SNHLY, CDR2 FYNNEI. Partial CDR3 DNA: TGTGCCAGCAGTGAAGATCCGGGACTAGCGAGCTCCTACGAG. As protein: CASSEDPGLASSYE. The complete CDR3 sequence is CASSEDPGLASSYEQYF. Combining the CDR3 with reference TRBV2 and TRBJ2-7 gives the whole variable domain EPEVTQTPSHQVTQMGQEVILRCVPISNHLYFYWYRQILGQKVEFLVSFYNNEISEKSEIFDDQFSVERPDGSNFTLKIRSTKLEDSAMYFCASSEDPGLASSYEQYFGPGTRLTVT.

This clone was found many times. The read halts 3 residues ahead of the CDR3 end, with the missing end drawn from the germline J gene. This chain uses TRBV7-9 with TRBJ1-2; TRBD1 agrees at 8 bases. The CDR3 is 14 residues long. The J segment lost 7 bases and the V segment lost 3 bases, leaving 7 bases of the junction unmatched. CDR1 and CDR2 from the germline V gene are SEHNR and FQNEAQ (reference sequence). CDR3 protein: CASSLRDRGSGYTF. The DNA read from the CDR3 is TGTGCCAGCAGCTTGCGAGACAGGGGCTCTGGC.

In this sample, this clone turned up many times. The CDR3 end is not reached by the read, which stops 3 residues before it; the germline J gene fills it in. V and J are TRBV30 and TRBJ2-7; 7 bases match TRBD2. CDR3 length: 16 residues. The trim removed 0 bases at V and 1 base at J, leaving 9 bases unmatched. From germline, CDR1 is GTSNPN and CDR2 SVGIG (reference sequence). The CDR3 loop is CAWSVFGAGVSYEQYF. CDR3 DNA, as far as it was read: TGTGCCTGGAGTGTATTCGGTGCGGGAGTTTCCTACGAG. Using reference TRBV30 and TRBJ2-7 for the parts outside the CDR3, the full variable domain is SQTIHQWPATLVQPVGSPLSLECTVEGTSNPNLYWYRQAAGRGLQLLFYSVGIGQISSEVPQNLSASRPQDRQFILSSKKLLLSDSGFYLCAWSVFGAGVSYEQYFGPGTRLTVT.

This clone was observed at least ten times. The read stops 3 residues short of the end of the CDR3; the missing end is completed from the germline J gene. This sequence joins TRBV19 and TRBJ1-2, with TRBD1 as a possible D gene (5 bases). V was clipped by 9 bases and J by 2 bases, with 10 bases between them. CDR1 LNHDA and CDR2 SQIVND come from the germline V gene (reference sequence). The CDR3 totals 12 residues. CDR3 DNA, as far as it was read: TGTGCCAGCCTTAGGGGAAACTATGGC. Translated: CASLRGNYG. The whole CDR3 sequence reads CASLRGNYGYTF. Supplemented by reference TRBV19 and TRBJ1-2, the full variable domain reads DGGITQSPKYLFRKEGQNVTLSCEQNLNHDAMYWYRQDPGQGLRLIYYSQIVNDFQKGDIAEGYSVSREKKESFPLTVTSAQKNPTAFYLCASLRGNYGYTFGSGTRLTVV.

This clone has a count of ten or more. The CDR3 is cut off 3 residues early in the read; its end comes from the germline J gene. The rearrangement uses TRBV19 and TRBJ2-1, with unresolved D. Trimming shortened V by 0 bases and J by 0 bases, and 9 bases separated the two germline ends. The CDR3 spans 16 residues. Germline CDR1 LNHDA, CDR2 SQIVND (reference sequence). The sequenced CDR3 bases are TGTGCCAGTAGTATAGATGGCAGAAGCTCCTACAATGAG. Its protein product is CASSIDGRSSYNE. The CDR3 reads in full as CASSIDGRSSYNEQFF. The whole variable domain, filled in from reference TRBV19 and TRBJ2-1, reads DGGITQSPKYLFRKEGQNVTLSCEQNLNHDAMYWYRQDPGQGLRLIYYSQIVNDFQKGDIAEGYSVSREKKESFPLTVTSAQKNPTAFYLCASSIDGRSSYNEQFFGPGTRLTVL.

This clone was found many times. The CDR3 end falls 3 residues outside the read, so it is completed with the germline J gene. The chain uses TRBV3-1 (or the pseudogene TRBV3-2) and TRBJ1-4; D may be TRBD1 (6 bases). The V end lost 5 bases, the J end lost 3 bases, and 7 bases lay between the germline ends. Germline CDR1 and CDR2: LGHDT and YNNKEL (reference sequence). The CDR3 is 13 residues long. The CDR3 here is CASSGQSNEKLFF. Partial CDR3 DNA: TGTGCCAGCAGCGGACAGTCTAATGAAAAA.

This clone was observed many times. The read stops 3 residues short of the end of the CDR3; the missing end is completed from the germline J gene. The V call is TRBV4-1, the J call TRBJ2-7; TRBD2 might be the D (6 bases). The germline gives CDR1 MGHRA, CDR2 YSYEKL. The CDR3 has 16 residues. Trimming removed 0 bases at V and 0 bases at J, with 12 bases between. Partial CDR3 DNA: TGCGCCAGCAGCCAAGATCCGGCGGGGAGCTCCTACGAG. It translates to CASSQDPAGSSYE. The complete CDR3 protein is CASSQDPAGSSYEQYF.

This clone came up a few times. An end of the junction does not agree with germline; a read error may underlie this. The read is 3 residues too short to cover the CDR3 end, so that end is filled in from the germline J gene. The chain recombines TRBV7-9 with TRBJ2-1; D is ambiguous. Germline assignment: CDR1 SEHNR and CDR2 FQNEAQ (reference sequence). The CDR3 loop spans 14 amino acids. The CDR3 bases that were read are TGTTCCAGCAGCCCAGGTATCTCCTACAATGAG. Translated, it gives CSSSPGISYNE. The complete CDR3 sequence is CSSSPGISYNEQFF.

This clone was recorded many times. The read falls 3 residues short of the CDR3 end, and the missing part is taken from the germline J gene. V usage is TRBV20-1 and J usage is TRBJ2-3, with 7 bases aligning to TRBD2. This CDR3 contains 16 residues. J gave up 5 bases and V 3 bases, and 14 bases lay outside the gene matches. The germline V gene has CDR1 DFQATT and CDR2 SNEGSKA (reference sequence). CDR3 amino acids: CSARPDRAGEQDTQYF. The sequenced CDR3 bases are TGCAGTGCTAGGCCAGACCGCGCGGGGGAACAAGATACG.

This clone was observed at least ten times. The read finishes 3 residues shy of the CDR3 end, and the germline J gene is used to complete it. The chain is built from TRBV5-1 and TRBJ1-1, with 7 bases matching TRBD1. Per germline, CDR1 SGHRS and CDR2 YFSETQ. The length of the CDR3 is 11 residues. The CDR3 sequence: CASSETGSAFF. CDR3 bases read: TGCGCCAGCAGTGAGACAGGGTCA.

The sample holds many counts of this clone. The observed sequence ends 3 residues before the CDR3 terminus, with the missing tail filled in from the germline J gene. The chain combines TRBV5-1 with TRBJ1-2; D is possibly TRBD1 (5 bases). V was pared by 0 bases and J by 6 bases, with 12 bases between. CDR3 length: 14 amino acids. CDR1 and CDR2 from the germline V gene are SGHRS and YFSETQ. Here the CDR3 reads CASSLESRANGYTF. The part of the CDR3 DNA that was read is TGCGCCAGCAGCTTGGAGTCCAGGGCTAATGGC.

This clone came up many times. The CDR3 bases that were read are TGCAGTGCTAGAGGTCAGGGCGGAAACACC. Its translation is CSARGQGGNT. The entire CDR3 protein reads CSARGQGGNTIYF. The chain uses TRBV20-1 and TRBJ1-3, with D perhaps matching TRBD1 (5 bases). The sequence runs out 3 residues before the end of the CDR3; the remainder is reconstructed from the germline J gene. Trimming removed 1 base at V and 4 bases at J, with 8 bases between. The germline V gene encodes CDR1 DFQATT and CDR2 SNEGSKA (reference sequence). CDR3 size: 13 residues.

The sample holds many counts of this clone. CDR3 DNA, as far as it was read: TGTGCCAGCAGCCGTAAGAGGGTCTACGAG. Protein sequence: CASSRKRVYE. The complete CDR3 protein is CASSRKRVYEQYF. The chain employs TRBV14 and TRBJ2-7; D possibly corresponds to TRBD2 (5 bases). The read ends 3 residues early relative to the CDR3; the germline J gene fills the gap. V was pared by 4 bases and J by 3 bases, with 10 bases between. The CDR3 is 13 amino acids. Germline V gene sequence: CDR1 SGHDN, CDR2 FVKESK.

This clone was observed many times. The CDR3 extends 3 residues past the end of the read, so its final part is completed from the germline J gene. The chain couples TRBV7-2 to TRBJ2-2; a weak D match, TRBD2 (6 bases). V was clipped by 6 bases and J by 2 bases, with 10 bases between them. CDR3 size: 14 residues. Germline CDR1 reads SGHTA; CDR2 reads FQGNSA. The part of the CDR3 DNA that was read is TGTGCCAGCAGTTGGGGGGTTAACACCGGGGAG. This gives the protein CASSWGVNTGE. The entire CDR3 sequence reads CASSWGVNTGELFF.

This clone occurred many times. The CDR3 end is not reached by the read, which stops 3 residues before it; the germline J gene fills it in. This chain joins TRBV12-5 and TRBJ2-1; the D gene is possibly TRBD1 (5 bases). Trimming took 2 bases from V and 5 from J, leaving 10 bases between them. Germline V gives CDR1 LGHNT, CDR2 FRNRAP. The CDR3 is 14 amino acids. The CDR3 sequence: CASGLMQGNNEQFF. The sequenced CDR3 bases are TGTGCTAGTGGTTTGATGCAGGGAAACAATGAG.

This clone was seen at least ten times. The read ends 3 residues shy of where the CDR3 ends; the end is completed using the germline J gene. This chain joins TRBV28 and TRBJ1-2; tentative D call: TRBD1 (6 bases). CDR1 is MDHEN, CDR2 SYDVKM, per germline. The V end lost 5 bases, the J end lost 3 bases, and 13 bases lay between the germline ends. This CDR3 has 14 residues. CDR3 region: CASSPGGRDYGYTF. The sequenced CDR3 bases are TGTGCCAGCAGTCCCGGGGGGCGGGACTATGGC.

This clone was found many times. The read stops 3 residues short of the end of the CDR3; the missing end is completed from the germline J gene. The chain carries TRBV7-6 and TRBJ2-3; tentatively, D is TRBD1 (5 bases). The V gene's germline CDR1 is SGHVS and CDR2 FNYEAQ. V dropped 5 bases and J dropped 3 bases, with 12 bases sitting between them. The CDR3 runs to 14 residues. CDR3 protein: CASSLAGRTDTQYF. The part of the CDR3 DNA that was read is TGTGCCAGCAGCCTTGCAGGGCGTACAGATACG. Together with reference TRBV7-6 and TRBJ2-3, the CDR3 gives the full variable domain: GAGVSQSPRYKVTKRGQDVALRCDPISGHVSLYWYRQALGQGPEFLTYFNYEAQQDKSGLPNDRFSAERPEGSISTLTIQRTEQRDSAMYRCASSLAGRTDTQYFGPGTRLTVL.

The CDR3 protein is CASSSDRDYEQYF. CDR3 DNA, as far as it was read: TGTGCCAGCAGTTCGGACAGGGACTACGAG. V is TRBV6-2 or TRBV6-3 and J is TRBJ2-7; 8 positions match TRBD1. The read ends 3 residues before the CDR3 terminus; that terminus is restored from the germline J gene. This CDR3 comprises 13 residues. The V segment lost 4 bases and the J segment 3 bases; nucleotides outside the gene matches: 2. The germline CDR1 and CDR2 sequences are MNHEY and SVGEGT.